This record covers a single TCR beta chain. The antigen is undetermined. Possible read error: a much larger clone is one base away. Then a second PCR, running roughly 6 to 11 cycles, was carried out with a sample-barcoded 5' primer and a J-beta primer mix. TCRdb fed the 5' RACE reads into MiXCR, producing one record per CDR3 protein. This repertoire shows roughly 700,000 distinct CDR3 sequences, 45% to 50% found once; its top ten account for around 32%. The source of the sample is a study of blood T cells in healthy people across ages. Points from the study as a whole: In older individuals, TCR beta diversity per million T cells was lower, falling roughly linearly with age.

The study drew donors from healthy Caucasian individuals in Russia aged about 6 to 90. Peripheral blood was drawn, ten milliliters per donor. Trimming cost V 3 bases and J 5 bases; bases outside gene matches: 3. This CDR3 has 13 amino acids. CDR1 and CDR2 (germline): SEHNR, FQNEAQ (reference sequence). The source is a woman aged 55-69 years in good health. This sequence joins TRBV7-9 and TRBJ1-1, with 7 bases identical to TRBD1. Material: blood. The CDR3 spells CASSLTGKTEAFF. The CDR3 bases are TGTGCCAGCAGCTTGACAGGGAAGACTGAAGCTTTCTTT.